This T cell receptor (beta chain) was captured by sequencing in a study of shared clonotypes between healthy human individuals. This clone appeared a single time. Its antigen is as yet unknown. V was pared by 3 bases and J by 10 bases, with 11 bases between. The CDR3 totals 13 residues. Germline CDR1 and CDR2: SGHRS and YFSETQ. Notes on the study in general: Researchers sampled only blood; tissue repertoires likely differ.

Measured with immunoSEQ multiplex PCR; TCRdb has only the in-frame clones, and not every one. The table shows approximately 640,000 clones, with roughly 91% occurring only once. J is TRBJ1-6 and V is TRBV5-1, with no clear D. The sequence was collected from a man between 18 and 35 years old in good health. Some clones in this sample may be carry-over from other donors' samples. Material: memory CD8+ T cells from PBMCs. Subset described: CD45RO+ cells pooled with CCR7-negative TemRA cells. The CDR3 is CASSSDGGSPLHF. The CDR3 nucleotides are TGCGCCAGCAGCTCGGACGGAGGGTCACCCCTCCACTTT. The full variable domain, its missing parts supplied by reference TRBV5-1 and TRBJ1-6, is KAGVTQTPRYLIKTRGQQVTLSCSPISGHRSVSWYQQTPGQGLQFLFEYFSETQRNKGNFPGRFSGRQFSNSRSEMNVSTLELGDSALYLCASSSDGGSPLHFGNGTRLTVT.